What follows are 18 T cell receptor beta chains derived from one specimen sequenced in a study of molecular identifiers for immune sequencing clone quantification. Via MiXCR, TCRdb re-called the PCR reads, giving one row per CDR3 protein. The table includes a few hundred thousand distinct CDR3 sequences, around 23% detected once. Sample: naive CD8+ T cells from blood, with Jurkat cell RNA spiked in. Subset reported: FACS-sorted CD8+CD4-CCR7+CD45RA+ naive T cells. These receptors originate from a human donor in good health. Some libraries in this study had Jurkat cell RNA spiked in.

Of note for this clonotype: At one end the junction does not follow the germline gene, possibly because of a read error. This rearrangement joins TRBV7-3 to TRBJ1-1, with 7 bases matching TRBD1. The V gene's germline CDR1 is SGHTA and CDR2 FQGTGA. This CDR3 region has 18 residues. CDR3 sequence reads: CASSLLRRRDRMNTEASF. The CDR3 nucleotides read TGTGCCAGCAGCTTATTGAGGCGTCGGGACAGAATGAACACTGAAGCTTCCTTT. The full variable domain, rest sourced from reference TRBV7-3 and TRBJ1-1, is GAGVSQTPSNKVTEKGKYVELRCDPISGHTALYWYRQSLGQGPEFLIYFQGTGAADDSGLPNDRFFAVRPEGSVSTLKIQRTERGDSAVYLCASSLLRRRDRMNTEASFGQGTRLTVV.

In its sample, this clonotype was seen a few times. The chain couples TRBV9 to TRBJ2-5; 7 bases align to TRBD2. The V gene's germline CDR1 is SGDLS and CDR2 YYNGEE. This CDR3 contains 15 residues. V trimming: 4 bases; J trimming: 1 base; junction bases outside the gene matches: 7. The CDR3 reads CASSFRAGRQETQYF. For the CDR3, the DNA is TGTGCCAGCAGCTTCCGAGCGGGGCGCCAAGAGACCCAGTACTTC.

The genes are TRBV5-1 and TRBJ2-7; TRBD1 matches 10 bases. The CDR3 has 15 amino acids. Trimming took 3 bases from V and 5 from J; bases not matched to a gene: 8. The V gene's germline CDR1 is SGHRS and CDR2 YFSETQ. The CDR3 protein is CASSWYGTGANEQYF. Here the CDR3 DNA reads TGCGCCAGCAGCTGGTACGGGACAGGGGCTAACGAGCAGTACTTC.

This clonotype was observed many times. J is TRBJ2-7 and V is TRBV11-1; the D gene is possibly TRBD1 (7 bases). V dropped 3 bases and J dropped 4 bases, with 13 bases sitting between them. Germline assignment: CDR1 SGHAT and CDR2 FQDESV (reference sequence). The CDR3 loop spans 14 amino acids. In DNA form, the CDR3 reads TGTGCCAGCAGCTTGGAGACAGGGAGGTACGAGCAGTACTTC. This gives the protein CASSLETGRYEQYF.

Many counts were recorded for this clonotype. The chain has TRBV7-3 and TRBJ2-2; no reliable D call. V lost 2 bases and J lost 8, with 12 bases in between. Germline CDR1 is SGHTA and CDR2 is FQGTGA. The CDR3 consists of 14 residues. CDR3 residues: CASSLYPRPGELFF. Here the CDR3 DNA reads TGTGCCAGCAGCTTATATCCTAGACCTGGGGAGCTGTTTTTT.

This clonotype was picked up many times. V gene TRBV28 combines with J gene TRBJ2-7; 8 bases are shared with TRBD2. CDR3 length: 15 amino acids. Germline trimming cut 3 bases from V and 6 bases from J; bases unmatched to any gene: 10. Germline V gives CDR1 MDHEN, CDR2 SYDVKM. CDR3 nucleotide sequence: TGTGCCAGCAGTTTCAGGGGACTAGTTCAGCTCGAGCAGTACTTC. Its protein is CASSFRGLVQLEQYF.

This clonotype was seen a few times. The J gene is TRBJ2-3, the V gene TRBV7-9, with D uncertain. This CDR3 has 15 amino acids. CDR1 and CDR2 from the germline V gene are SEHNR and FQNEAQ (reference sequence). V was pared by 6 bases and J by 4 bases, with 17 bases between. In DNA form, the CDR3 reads TGTGCCAGCAGGGACGATCGGACGTTCCCAGATACGCAGTATTTT. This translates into CASRDDRTFPDTQYF.

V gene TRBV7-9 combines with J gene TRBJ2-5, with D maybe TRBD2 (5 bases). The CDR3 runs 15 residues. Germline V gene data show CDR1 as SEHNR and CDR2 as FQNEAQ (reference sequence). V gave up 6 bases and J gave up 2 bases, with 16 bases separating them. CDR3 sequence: CASRPSTGLQETQYF. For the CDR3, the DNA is TGTGCCAGCAGACCTAGCACCGGCCTACAAGAGACCCAGTACTTC.

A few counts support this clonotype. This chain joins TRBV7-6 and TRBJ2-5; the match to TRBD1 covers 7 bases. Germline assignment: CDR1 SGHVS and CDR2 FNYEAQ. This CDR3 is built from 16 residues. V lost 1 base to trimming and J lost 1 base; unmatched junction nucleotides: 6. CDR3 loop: CASSLEPGGSQETQYF. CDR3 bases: TGTGCCAGCAGCTTAGAACCAGGGGGTTCCCAAGAGACCCAGTACTTC.

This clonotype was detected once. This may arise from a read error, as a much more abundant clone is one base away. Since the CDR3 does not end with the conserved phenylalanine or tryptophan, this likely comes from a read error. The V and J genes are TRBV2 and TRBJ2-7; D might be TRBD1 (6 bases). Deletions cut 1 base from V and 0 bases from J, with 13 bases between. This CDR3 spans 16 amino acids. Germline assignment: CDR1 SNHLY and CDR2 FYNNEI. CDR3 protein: CASSEVAGASSYEQYS. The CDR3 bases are TGTGCCAGCAGTGAAGTAGCAGGGGCGAGCTCCTACGAGCAGTACTCC.

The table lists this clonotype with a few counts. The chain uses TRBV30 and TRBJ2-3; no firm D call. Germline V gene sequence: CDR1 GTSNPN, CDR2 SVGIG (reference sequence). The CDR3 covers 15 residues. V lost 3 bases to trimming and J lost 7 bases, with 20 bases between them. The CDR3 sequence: CAWREMARPVNTQYF. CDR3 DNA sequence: TGTGCCTGGAGGGAGATGGCCCGGCCGGTTAATACGCAGTATTTT.

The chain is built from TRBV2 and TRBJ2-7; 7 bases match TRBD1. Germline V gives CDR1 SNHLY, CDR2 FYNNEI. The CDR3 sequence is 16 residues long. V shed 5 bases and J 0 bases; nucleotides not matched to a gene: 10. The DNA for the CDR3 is TGTGCCAGCAGTTCCCACGGACAGGACAACTCCTACGAGCAGTACTTC. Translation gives CASSSHGQDNSYEQYF. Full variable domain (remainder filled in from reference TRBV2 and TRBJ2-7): EPEVTQTPSHQVTQMGQEVILRCVPISNHLYFYWYRQILGQKVEFLVSFYNNEISEKSEIFDDQFSVERPDGSNFTLKIRSTKLEDSAMYFCASSSHGQDNSYEQYFGPGTRLTVT.

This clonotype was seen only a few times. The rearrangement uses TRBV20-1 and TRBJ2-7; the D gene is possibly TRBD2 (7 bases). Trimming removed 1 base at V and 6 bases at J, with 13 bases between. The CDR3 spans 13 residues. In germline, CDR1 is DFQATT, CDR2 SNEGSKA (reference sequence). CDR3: CSARAGGGLEQYF. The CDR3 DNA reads TGCAGTGCTAGAGCTGGGGGGGGGCTCGAGCAGTACTTC.

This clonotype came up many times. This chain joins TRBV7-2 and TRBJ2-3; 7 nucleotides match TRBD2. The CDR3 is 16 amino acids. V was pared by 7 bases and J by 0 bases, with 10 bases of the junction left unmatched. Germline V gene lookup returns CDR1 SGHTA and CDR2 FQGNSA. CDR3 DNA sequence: TGTGCCAGCACCCCCTGGGGGGGGGGAAGCACAGATACGCAGTATTTT. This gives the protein CASTPWGGGSTDTQYF.

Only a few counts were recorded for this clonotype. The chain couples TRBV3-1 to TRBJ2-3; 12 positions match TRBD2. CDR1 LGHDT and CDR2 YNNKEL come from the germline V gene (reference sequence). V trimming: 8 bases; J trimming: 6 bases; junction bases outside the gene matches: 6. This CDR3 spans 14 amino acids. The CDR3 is CASELAGGGDTQYF. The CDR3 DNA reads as TGTGCCAGCGAACTAGCGGGAGGAGGGGATACGCAGTATTTT.

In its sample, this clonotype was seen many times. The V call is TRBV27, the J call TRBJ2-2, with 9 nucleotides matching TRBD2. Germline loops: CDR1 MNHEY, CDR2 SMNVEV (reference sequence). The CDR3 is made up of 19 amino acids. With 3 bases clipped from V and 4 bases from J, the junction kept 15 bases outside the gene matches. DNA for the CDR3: TGTGCCAGCAGTTTCAGAAGCGGGAGGTCGCAAGTAATCACCGGGGAGCTGTTTTTT. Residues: CASSFRSGRSQVITGELFF.

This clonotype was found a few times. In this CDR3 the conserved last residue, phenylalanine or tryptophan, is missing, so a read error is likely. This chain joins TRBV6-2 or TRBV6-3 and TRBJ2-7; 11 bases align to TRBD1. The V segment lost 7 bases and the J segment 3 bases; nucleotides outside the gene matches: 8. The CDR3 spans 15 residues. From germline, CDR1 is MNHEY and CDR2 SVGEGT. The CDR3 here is CASNLPGQGDYEQYS. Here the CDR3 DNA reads TGTGCCAGCAATCTCCCGGGACAGGGGGACTACGAGCAGTACTCC.

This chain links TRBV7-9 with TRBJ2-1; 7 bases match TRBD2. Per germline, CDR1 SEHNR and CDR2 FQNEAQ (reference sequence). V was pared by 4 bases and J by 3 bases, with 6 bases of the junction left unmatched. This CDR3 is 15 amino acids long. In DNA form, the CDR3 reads TGTGCCAGCAGCTACGGGAGGTCACTCTACAATGAGCAGTTCTTC. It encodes CASSYGRSLYNEQFF. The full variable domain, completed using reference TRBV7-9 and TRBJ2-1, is DTGVSQNPRHKITKRGQNVTFRCDPISEHNRLYWYRQTLGQGPEFLTYFQNEAQLEKSRLLSDRFSAERPKGSFSTLEIQRTEQGDSAMYLCASSYGRSLYNEQFFGPGTRLTVL.